The clone carrying this TCR beta chain was seen at least ten times. The data belong to a study of CD8 T cells in ankylosing spondylitis. Per germline, CDR1 MDHEN and CDR2 SYDVKM. The CDR3 runs to 12 residues. With 8 bases removed from V and 3 bases from J, the gap between germline ends came to 11 bases. Libraries of TCR beta came from quantitative 5'-RACE with molecular barcodes. In TCRdb, the 5' RACE reads were re-called with MiXCR into one record per CDR3 protein. The sample has over 110,000 distinct CDR3 sequences, 6.5% to 8.5% seen once; the top ten hold 6% to 8%. Material: synovial fluid, either unsorted or a sorted T cell fraction (not recorded which). The rearrangement joins TRBV28 to TRBJ2-7, with D tentatively TRBD1 (5 bases). The clonotype was recovered from a male donor with ankylosing spondylitis. The CDR3 region is CASQGRDYEQYF. The CDR3 DNA follows: TGTGCCAGCCAGGGAAGAGACTACGAGCAGTACTTC.